This TCR beta chain was retrieved from a study of CD8 T cells in ankylosing spondylitis. From the 5' RACE reads, TCRdb called clonotypes with MiXCR, one entry per CDR3 protein. This table has 210,000 or so distinct CDR3 sequences, roughly 8.2% appearing once. V gave up 0 bases and J gave up 1 base, with 12 bases separating them. The CDR3 loop spans 17 amino acids. Germline lookup yields CDR1 ENHRY and CDR2 SYGVKD. This clonotype came up many times. What it binds is unknown. Study findings and constraints: Disease-linked clones displayed a CD8+ phenotype and appeared relatively rarely in peripheral blood. There was a TCR beta motif, made of eight highly homologous variants, that appeared characteristic of ankylosing spondylitis blood.

Sequencing was carried out using blood, either unsorted or a sorted T cell fraction (not recorded which). The chain combines TRBV10-3 with TRBJ2-2; no clear D gene. The sequence was collected from a female donor with ankylosing spondylitis or in good health (not recorded which). The CDR3: CAISESKAQLNTGELFF. CDR3 DNA: TGTGCCATCAGTGAGTCGAAAGCTCAGCTGAACACCGGGGAGCTGTTTTTT.